The text below deals with one TCR beta chain. The table lists this clone with a count of one. This clone's antigen is unknown. Base quality data are lacking; no much larger clone is found one base away. Other DNA sequences within the sample encode an identical CDR3. CDR1 and CDR2 were assigned from the germline V gene (reference sequence) as SEHNR and FQNEAQ. V loses 1 base at its end and J loses 6 bases; junction bases beyond the gene matches: 3. The CDR3 starts with the cysteine, ends with the phenylalanine, and has 14 residues. Here the CDR3 DNA is all that survives: 42 bases in frame from base 1. This entry comes from a study of blood T cell repertoires in COVID-19 (dated by TCRdb to about 2020). As for the study more broadly: The collaborator samples originated in the United States, Italy and Spain and spanned the acute and convalescent phases of COVID-19. The prospective study material was composed of cDNA or gDNA derived from T cells, B-cell-depleted T cells, or PBMCs. Deeply sampled blood TCRbeta repertoires from subjects exposed to, actively infected with, or recovered from COVID-19 were included in the dataset. The repertoires were released in a freely available public database intended as a resource for research on the immune response to SARS-CoV-2. Samples came from the ongoing ImmuneRACE study (first 160 participants) plus 1,254 subjects from 6 global collaborators. The sample metadata nearly always contained a de-identified subject ID, COVID-19 status, age in years and sex. Where available, HLA class I and class II types were obtained from metadata supplied by the sample provider rather than from assay-based typing.

Participants in the prospective study were aged roughly 18 to 90 years, lived in 20 to 30 United States geographic areas, and enrolled through a virtual design. Cohort assignment in the prospective study relied on participant-reported clinical history from a screening survey and a study questionnaire. Each participant in the prospective study had whole blood, serum and a nasopharyngeal or oropharyngeal swab collected by mobile phlebotomists. Participants in the prospective study had the option to provide additional blood draws and questionnaires over a roughly two-month period. Before DNA extraction, prospective study blood samples were shipped either frozen or at room temperature. Beyond this particular receptor, the publication reports: How much clinical and demographic metadata was included differed by source and by participant, and the metadata was provided uncurated.

The immunoSEQ Assay, a bias-controlled multiplex PCR, was used to amplify TCRbeta CDR3 regions from genomic DNA. In the paper's pipeline: The number of nucleated cells in each sample was estimated by amplification of reference gene primers within the assay. Sequence reads were collapsed and filtered to measure the absolute abundance of every unique TCRbeta CDR3 rearrangement. For each sample, productive Simpson clonality was calculated by taking the square root of Simpson's diversity index across productive rearrangements. The table was pulled from immuneACCESS by TCRdb, which kept in-frame rearrangements only. Such tables lose some clones; where checked, under half of the loss comes from unresolved V genes, and the rest has no known cause. That table supplies the V and J calls and clone size; D and trimming were determined from the DNA. Recorded for this sample are 350,000 to 550,000 clones; 70% to 90% of them occurred a single time. Approximately 2% of the sample belongs to the ten largest clones.

The chain employs TRBV7-9 and TRBJ2-3, with TRBD2 identical over 8 junction bases. Sequencing was carried out using PBMCs or T cells enriched from blood (not recorded which). The source is a woman under 30 with acute COVID-19. The DNA sequence follows: TGTGCCAGCAGCTTAGGAACTAGCGGTGATACGCAGTATTTT. Its protein reads: CASSLGTSGDTQYF.